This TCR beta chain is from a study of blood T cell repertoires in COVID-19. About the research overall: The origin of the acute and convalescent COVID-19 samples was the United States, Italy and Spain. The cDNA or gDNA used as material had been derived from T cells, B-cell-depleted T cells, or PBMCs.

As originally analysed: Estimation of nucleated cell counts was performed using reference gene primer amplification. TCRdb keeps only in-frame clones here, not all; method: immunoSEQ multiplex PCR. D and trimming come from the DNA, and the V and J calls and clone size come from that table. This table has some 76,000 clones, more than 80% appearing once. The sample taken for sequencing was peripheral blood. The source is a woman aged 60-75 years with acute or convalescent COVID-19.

The DNA for the CDR3 is TGTGCCAGTAGTCCCTGGACAGGGAATAACTATGGCTACACCTTC. This sequence encodes CASSPWTGNNYGYTF. V gene TRBV19 combines with J gene TRBJ1-2; TRBD1 aligns across 8 bases. Germline CDR1 is LNHDA and CDR2 is SQIVND (reference sequence). V trimming: 5 bases; J trimming: 1 base; junction bases outside the gene matches: 6. The CDR3 has 15 residues.